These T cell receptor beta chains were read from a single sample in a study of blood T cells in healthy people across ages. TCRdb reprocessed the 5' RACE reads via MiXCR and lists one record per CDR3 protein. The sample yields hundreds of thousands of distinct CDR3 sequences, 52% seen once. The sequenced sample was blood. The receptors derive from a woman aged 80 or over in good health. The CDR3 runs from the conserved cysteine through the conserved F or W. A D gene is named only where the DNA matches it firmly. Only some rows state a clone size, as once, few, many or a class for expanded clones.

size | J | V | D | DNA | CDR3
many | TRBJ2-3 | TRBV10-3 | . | TGTGCCATCAGTGAGAGGGCAGATACGCAGTATTTT | CAISERADTQYF
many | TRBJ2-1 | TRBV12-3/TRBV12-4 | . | TGTGCCAGCAGTTTATTCTTCCGCAATGAGCAGTTCTTC | CASSLFFRNEQFF
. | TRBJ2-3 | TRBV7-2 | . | TGTGCCAGCAGTCGTTCGGGTTCGGGCACAGATACGCAGTATTTT | CASSRSGSGTDTQYF
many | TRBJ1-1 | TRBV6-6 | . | TGTGCCAGCAGCGCCCAGGGCGAGAACACTGAAGCTTTCTTT | CASSAQGENTEAFF
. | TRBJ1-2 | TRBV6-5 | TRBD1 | TGTGCCAGCACCCAGGGGGGGCTTGGCTACACCTTC | CASTQGGLGYTF
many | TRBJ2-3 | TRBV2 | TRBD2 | TGTGCCAGCAGTGTTCCCACTAGCGGGAGTCCTACGCAGTATTTT | CASSVPTSGSPTQYF
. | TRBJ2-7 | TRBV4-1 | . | TGCGCCAGCAGCCAAGTGCTTAGATACGAGCAGTACTTC | CASSQVLRYEQYF
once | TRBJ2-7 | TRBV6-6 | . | TGTGCCAGCACCCAACAGCTATTCTCCTACGAGCAGTACTTC | CASTQQLFSYEQYF
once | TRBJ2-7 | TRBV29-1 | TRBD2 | TGCAGCGTTGAGGCTAGCGGGAGGGAAGGGAGCTCCTACGAGCAGTACTTC | CSVEASGREGSSYEQYF
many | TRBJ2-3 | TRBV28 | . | TGTGCCAGCAGTTTTAGGTCTAGTAGAACAGATACGCAGTATTTT | CASSFRSSRTDTQYF
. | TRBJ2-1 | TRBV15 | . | TGTGCCACCAGCCAAAGAACGGACCCCATCTCCGATGAGCAGTTCTTC | CATSQRTDPISDEQFF
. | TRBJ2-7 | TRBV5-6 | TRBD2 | TGTGCCAGCAGCGCCCTCACTAGCGGCAACTCCTACAATGAGCAGTACTTC | CASSALTSGNSYNEQYF
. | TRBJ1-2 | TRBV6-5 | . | TGTGCCAGCAGTTACCGGGGGATATTAGGAGATGGCTACACCTTC | CASSYRGILGDGYTF
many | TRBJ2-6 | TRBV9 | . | TGTGCCAGCAGCGTTGGGGGCTCTGGGGCCAACGTCCTGACTTTC | CASSVGGSGANVLTF
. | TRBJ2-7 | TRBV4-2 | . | TGTGCCAGCAGCCAAGGCGGAGGAGCCCCCTACGAGCAGTACTTC | CASSQGGGAPYEQYF
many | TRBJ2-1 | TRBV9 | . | TGTGCCAGCAGCGTAGCGGGTCACAATGAGCAGTTCTTC | CASSVAGHNEQFF
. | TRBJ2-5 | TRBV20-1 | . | TGCAGTGCTAGTATAGCTGAGACCCAGTACTTC | CSASIAETQYF
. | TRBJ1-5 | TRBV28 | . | TGTGCCAGCAGTTTCGACAGCCCCAATCAGCCCCAGCATTTT | CASSFDSPNQPQHF
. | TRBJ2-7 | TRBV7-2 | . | TGTGCCAGCAGCCCCCTTGGGTCCCACGAGCAGTACTTC | CASSPLGSHEQYF
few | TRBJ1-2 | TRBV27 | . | TGTGCCAGCACCCCTATAGGGAGGGCCCCATATGGCTACACCTTC | CASTPIGRAPYGYTF
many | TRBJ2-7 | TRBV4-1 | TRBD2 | TGCGCCAGCAGGGATAGCGGGGGCTACGAGCAGTACTTC | CASRDSGGYEQYF
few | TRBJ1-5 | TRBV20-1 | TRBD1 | TGCAGTGCTAGGCGACAGGGGGGACAGCCCCAGCATTTT | CSARRQGGQPQHF
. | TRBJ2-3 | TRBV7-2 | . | TGTGCCAGCAGCCGGAGAGGGGGGGCAGATACGCAGTATTTT | CASSRRGGADTQYF
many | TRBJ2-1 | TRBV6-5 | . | TGTGCCAGCAGCCGCAATCGGGACTTGGTAACCGAGCAGTTCTTC | CASSRNRDLVTEQFF
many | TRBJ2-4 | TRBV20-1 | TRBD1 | TGCAGTGCTGCCTTGGGGGACAGGGCTAAAAACATTCAGTACTTC | CSAALGDRAKNIQYF
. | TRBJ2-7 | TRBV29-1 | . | TGCAGCGTTGAATCCCAGATCTACGACCAGTACTTC | CSVESQIYDQYF
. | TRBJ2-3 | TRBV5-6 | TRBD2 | TGTGCCAGCAGCTGGGACTTTGCGGGGGGAGATACGCAGTATTTT | CASSWDFAGGDTQYF
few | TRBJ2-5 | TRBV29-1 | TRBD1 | TGCAGCGTTGTGGGGACAGGGGGCCCATCGGTTGAGCAGTACTTC | CSVVGTGGPSVEQYF
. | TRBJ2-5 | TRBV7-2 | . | TGTGCCAGCAGCTTAGGCGGATGGCGGGGAGACCAAGAGACCCAGTACTTC | CASSLGGWRGDQETQYF
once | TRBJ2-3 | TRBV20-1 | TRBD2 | TGCAGTGCTTGGACTAGCGTGTATAGGGGTACGCAGTATTTT | CSAWTSVYRGTQYF
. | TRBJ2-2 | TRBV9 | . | TGTGCCAGCAGCTCAAGACTATCGAACACCGGGGAGCTGTTTTTT | CASSSRLSNTGELFF
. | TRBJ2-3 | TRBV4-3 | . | TGCGCCAGCAGCCAATCCAGGACAAAAAGGTCAGATACGCAGTATTTT | CASSQSRTKRSDTQYF
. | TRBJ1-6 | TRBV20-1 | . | TGCAGTGCTTCGCCGGTACACGGGAATAATTCACCCCTCCACTTT | CSASPVHGNNSPLHF
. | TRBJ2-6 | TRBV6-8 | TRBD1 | TGTGCCAGCAGTGGGGTCGACAGGGTCGGCTCTGGGGCCAACGTCCTGACTTTC | CASSGVDRVGSGANVLTF
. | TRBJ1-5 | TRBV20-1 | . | TGCAGTGCACAACAGGACGCGCTGTTGCATTTT | CSAQQDALLHF
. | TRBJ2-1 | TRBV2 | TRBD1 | TGTGCCAGCGCATCAGGACAGGAGAGGGATGAGCAGTTCTTC | CASASGQERDEQFF
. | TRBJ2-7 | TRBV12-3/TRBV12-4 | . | TGTGCCAGCAGACTTGCATCCTTCAACGAGCAGTACTTC | CASRLASFNEQYF
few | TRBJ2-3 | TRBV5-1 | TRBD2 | TGCGCCAGCAGCTTACTAGCGGGCGCTACCAGGACAGATACGCAGTATTTT | CASSLLAGATRTDTQYF
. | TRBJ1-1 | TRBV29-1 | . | TGCAGCGTTGTAGGGGGGGGCAGGGTGAACACTGAAGCTTTCTTT | CSVVGGGRVNTEAFF
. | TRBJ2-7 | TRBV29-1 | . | TGCAGCGTTTCGGGGAGCTCCTACGAGCAGTACTTC | CSVSGSSYEQYF
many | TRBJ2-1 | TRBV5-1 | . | TGCGCCAGCAGTGGGGAGGTTTACAATGAGCAGTTCTTC | CASSGEVYNEQFF
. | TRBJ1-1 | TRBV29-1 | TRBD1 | TGCAGCGCTGCGGGACAGCCTAGAGCTTTCTTT | CSAAGQPRAFF
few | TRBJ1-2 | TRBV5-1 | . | TGCGCCAGCAACCCCAGAAGAGACGGCTATGGCTACACCTTC | CASNPRRDGYGYTF
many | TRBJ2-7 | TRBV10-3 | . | TGTGCCATCAGGGACTATGAGGAGCAGTACTTC | CAIRDYEEQYF
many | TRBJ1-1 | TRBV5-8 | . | TGTGCCAGCACTAACCGGGACACCGTTCGGGCTTTCTTT | CASTNRDTVRAFF
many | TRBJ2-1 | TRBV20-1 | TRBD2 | TGCAGTGCTAGCGGGGGGGCCGCCAATGAGCAGTTCTTC | CSASGGAANEQFF
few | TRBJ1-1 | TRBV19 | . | TGTGCCAGTAGTAAGTTGGCCACTGGGACTGAAGCTTTCTTT | CASSKLATGTEAFF
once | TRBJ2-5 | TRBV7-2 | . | TGTGCCAGCAGCCGAAATGTCGGACAGACAAACCAAGAGACCCAGTACTTC | CASSRNVGQTNQETQYF
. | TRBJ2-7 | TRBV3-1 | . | TGTGCCAGCAGCCATCCGGGGATGGCCTACGAGCAGTACTTC | CASSHPGMAYEQYF
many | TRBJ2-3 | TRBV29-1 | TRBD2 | TGCAGCGTTCTAGCGGGGGCGGGGGGAGATACGCAGTATTTT | CSVLAGAGGDTQYF
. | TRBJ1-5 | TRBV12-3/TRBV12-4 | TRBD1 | TGTGCCAGCAGTTTATCAGGGGGCCTCAATCAGTCCCAGCATTTT | CASSLSGGLNQSQHF
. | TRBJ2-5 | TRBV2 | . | TGTGCCAGCAGATACGACGGCCCCGGACCGACCCAGTACTTC | CASRYDGPGPTQYF
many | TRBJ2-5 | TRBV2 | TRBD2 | TGTGCCAGCAGTGGCGGGACAGCTCGGACTAGCGGGAAAGAGACCCAGTACTTC | CASSGGTARTSGKETQYF
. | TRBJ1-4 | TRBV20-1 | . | TGCAGTGCTAGGACCCAAAGGCTAGATAATGAAAAACTGTTTTTT | CSARTQRLDNEKLFF
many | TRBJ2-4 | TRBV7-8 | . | TGTGCCAGCAGCAGAGTTCGACAGGCGACTATAGCCAAAAACATTCAGTACTTC | CASSRVRQATIAKNIQYF